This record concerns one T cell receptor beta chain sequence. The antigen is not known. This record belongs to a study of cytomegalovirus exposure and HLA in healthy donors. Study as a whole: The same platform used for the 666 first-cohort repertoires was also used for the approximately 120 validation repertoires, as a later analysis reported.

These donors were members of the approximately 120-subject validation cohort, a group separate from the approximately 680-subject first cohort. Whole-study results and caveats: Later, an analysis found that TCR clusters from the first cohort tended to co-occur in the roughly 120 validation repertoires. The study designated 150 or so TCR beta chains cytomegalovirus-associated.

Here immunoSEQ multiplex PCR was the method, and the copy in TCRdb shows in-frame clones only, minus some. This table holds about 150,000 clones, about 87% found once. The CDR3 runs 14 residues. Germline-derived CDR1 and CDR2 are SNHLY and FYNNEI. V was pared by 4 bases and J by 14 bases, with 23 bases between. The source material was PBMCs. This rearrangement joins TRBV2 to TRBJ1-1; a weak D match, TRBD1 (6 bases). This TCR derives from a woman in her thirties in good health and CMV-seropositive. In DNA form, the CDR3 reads TGTGCCAGCAGTGTGGAACAGGGCGGCCCACTCGTCTTCTTT. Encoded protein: CASSVEQGGPLVFF.